This TCR beta chain was sequenced for a study of T cell responses to AZD1222 COVID-19 vaccine. Profiled with immunoSEQ multiplex PCR; TCRdb holds only in-frame clones, not every one. The sample has under 100,000 clones, roughly 88% seen once. Regarding this clone: What it binds is not known.

The V gene's germline CDR1 is MNHEY and CDR2 SVGAGI. Between the trimmed V and J ends, which lost 5 bases and 5 bases, there was a span of 15 bases. The CDR3 loop spans 14 amino acids. Regarding the study as a whole: Spike-specific TCR breadth and depth both grew after two AZD1222 doses.

Specimen: peripheral blood, collected on day 0 of AZD1222 vaccination. This clonotype was sampled from an adult in good health. This sequence joins TRBV6-5 and TRBJ2-5; TRBD2 is a possible D gene (5 bases). This CDR3 reads CASSPRTRPETQYF. The CDR3 bases are TGTGCCAGCAGTCCCCGGACTCGACCGGAGACCCAGTACTTC.